This T cell receptor beta chain derives from a study of T cell repertoires in aging, cancer and after chemotherapy. V dropped 5 bases and J dropped 5 bases, with 10 bases sitting between them. Germline V gene lookup returns CDR1 SGHDT and CDR2 YYEEEE. CDR3 length: 13 amino acids. Multiplex touch-down PCR with TRB-A/B primers amplified rearranged V-D-J TRB sequences. TCRdb re-analysed the multiplex PCR reads in MiXCR, keeping a single row per CDR3 protein. Of 4,500 to 6,000 distinct CDR3 sequences in the sample, roughly 39% were seen once. Amplification of TCR beta used genomic DNA extracted from peripheral blood.

The receptor comes from a human donor with a blood cancer. The material sequenced was blood. The genes are TRBV5-6 and TRBJ1-4; tentative D call: TRBD1 (5 bases). The chain's CDR3 is CASRRQPNEKLFF. The DNA for the CDR3 is TGTGCCAGCAGACGACAGCCAAATGAAAAACTGTTTTTT.